This TCR beta chain was identified during a study of early T cells in non-severe SARS-CoV-2 infection. In the study overall: Whole-blood bulk RNA, unsorted, was sequenced, and chains were unpaired.

This CDR3 is 12 amino acids long. V lost 3 bases and J lost 6, with 9 bases in between. In germline, CDR1 is GTSNPN, CDR2 SVGIG (reference sequence). Regarding the study as a whole: Sequences matched to VDJdb favored anti-spike CD8 responses, while private and CD4 specificities were missed.

This clonotype was seen only a few times. Its target is not known. cDNA molecules, individually, were tagged with unique molecular identifiers. TCRdb used MiXCR to reprocess the 5' RACE reads, holding one entry per CDR3 protein. The sample carries nearly 70,000 distinct CDR3 sequences, approximately 4.6% recorded once. The clonotype originates from an adult who was a healthcare worker with PCR-confirmed SARS-CoV-2 infection or an uninfected control (not recorded which). The donor label of this sample is uncertain. The chain is built from TRBV30 and TRBJ1-3; D is unresolved. The specimen comprised whole blood, sampled at baseline. The CDR3 spells CAWSPLENTIYF. The CDR3 bases are TGTGCCTGGAGCCCCTTAGAAAACACCATATATTTT.